This TCR beta chain was observed in a study of blood T cell repertoires in COVID-19. Overall study context: PBMCs, B-cell-depleted T cells, or T cells were the source of the cDNA or gDNA that made up the material.

Germline CDR1 is SGHVS and CDR2 is FQNEAQ. Trimming took 5 bases from V and 1 from J, leaving 17 bases between them. The CDR3 sequence is 16 residues long. In the authors' methods: By means of reference gene primer amplification, nucleated cell counts were estimated. Sequenced by immunoSEQ multiplex PCR; TCRdb stores in-frame clones only, minus some. D and trimming come from the DNA, and the V and J calls and clone size come from that table. The sample has some 350,000 clones, 90% seen once. This sequence was found in a man younger than 35 with active or convalescent COVID-19. Sequenced input: peripheral blood. This chain joins TRBV7-8 and TRBJ1-1, with D possibly being TRBD1 (6 bases). CDR3 sequence (DNA): TGTGCCAGCAGCCGTGGTAGGACAGCCCAGAACACTGAAGCTTTCTTT. Translating it yields CASSRGRTAQNTEAFF.